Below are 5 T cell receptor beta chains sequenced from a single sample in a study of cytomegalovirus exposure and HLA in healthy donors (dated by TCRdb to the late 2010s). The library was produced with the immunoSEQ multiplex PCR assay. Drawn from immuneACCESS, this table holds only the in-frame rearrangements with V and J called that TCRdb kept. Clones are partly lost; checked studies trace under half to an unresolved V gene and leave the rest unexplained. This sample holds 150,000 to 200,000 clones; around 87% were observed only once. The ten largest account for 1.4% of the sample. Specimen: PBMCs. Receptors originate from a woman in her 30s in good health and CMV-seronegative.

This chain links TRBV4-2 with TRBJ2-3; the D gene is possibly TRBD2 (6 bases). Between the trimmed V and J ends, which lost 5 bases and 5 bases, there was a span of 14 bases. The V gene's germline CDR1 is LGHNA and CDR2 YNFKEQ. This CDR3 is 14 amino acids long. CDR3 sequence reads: CASSDRDSEDTQYF. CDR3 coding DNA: TGTGCCAGCAGCGACCGGGACTCAGAAGATACGCAGTATTTT.

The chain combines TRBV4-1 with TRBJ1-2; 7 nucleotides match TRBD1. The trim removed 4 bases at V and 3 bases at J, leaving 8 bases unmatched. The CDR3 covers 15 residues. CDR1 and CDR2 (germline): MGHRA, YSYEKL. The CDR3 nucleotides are TGCGCCAGCAGCCTCGATACGGGACAGTACTATGGCTACACCTTC. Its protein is CASSLDTGQYYGYTF.

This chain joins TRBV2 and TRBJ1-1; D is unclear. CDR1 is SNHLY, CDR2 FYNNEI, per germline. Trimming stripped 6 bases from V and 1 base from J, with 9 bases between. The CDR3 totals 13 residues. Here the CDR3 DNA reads TGTGCCAGCAGAAGGCAGGCGAACACTGAAGCTTTCTTT. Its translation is CASRRQANTEAFF.

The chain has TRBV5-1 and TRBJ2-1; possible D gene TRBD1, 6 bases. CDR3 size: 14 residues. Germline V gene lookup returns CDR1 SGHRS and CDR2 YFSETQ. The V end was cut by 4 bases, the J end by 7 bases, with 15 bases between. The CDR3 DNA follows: TGCGCCAGCAGCCCCTCTTCAGGGGTAAATGAGCAGTTCTTC. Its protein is CASSPSSGVNEQFF.

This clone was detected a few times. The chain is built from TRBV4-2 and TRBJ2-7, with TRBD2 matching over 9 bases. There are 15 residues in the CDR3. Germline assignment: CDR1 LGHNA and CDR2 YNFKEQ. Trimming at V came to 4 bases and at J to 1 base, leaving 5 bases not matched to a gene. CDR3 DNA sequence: TGTGCCAGCAGCCGCGCTCTAGCGGGGTCCTACGAGCAGTACTTC. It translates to CASSRALAGSYEQYF.